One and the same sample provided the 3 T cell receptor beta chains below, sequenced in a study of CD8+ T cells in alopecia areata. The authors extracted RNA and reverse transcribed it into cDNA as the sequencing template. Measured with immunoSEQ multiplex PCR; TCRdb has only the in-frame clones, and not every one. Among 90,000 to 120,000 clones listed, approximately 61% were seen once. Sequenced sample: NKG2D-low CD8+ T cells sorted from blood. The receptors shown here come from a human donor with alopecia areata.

CDR3 in DNA: TGTGCCAGCTCTCCGGGAGGGTACGTAAGAACGACTGAAGCTTTCTTT. Residues: CASSPGGYVRTTEAFF. V and J are TRBV18 and TRBJ1-1; D is unclear. Trimming took off 6 bases at V and 5 bases at J, with 22 bases between the two ends. The CDR3 sequence is 16 residues long. Germline V CDR1 and CDR2: KGHSH, LQKENI.

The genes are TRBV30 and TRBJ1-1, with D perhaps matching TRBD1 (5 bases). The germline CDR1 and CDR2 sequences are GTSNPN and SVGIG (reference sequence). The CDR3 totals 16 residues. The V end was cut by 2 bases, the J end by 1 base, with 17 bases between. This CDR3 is CAWSRRGTTRNTEAFF. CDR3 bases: TGTGCCTGGAGTCGTAGAGGGACGACTAGGAACACTGAAGCTTTCTTT.

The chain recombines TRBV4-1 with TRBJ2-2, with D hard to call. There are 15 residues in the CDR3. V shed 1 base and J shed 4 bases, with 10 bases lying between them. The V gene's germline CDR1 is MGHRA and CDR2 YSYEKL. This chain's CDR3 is CASSQVTLSTGELFF. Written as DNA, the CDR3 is TGCGCCAGCAGCCAAGTTACGCTAAGCACCGGGGAGCTGTTTTTT.